These T cell receptor beta chains were read from a single sample in a study of shared clonotypes between healthy human individuals. Assay used: immunoSEQ multiplex PCR; TCRdb lists only in-frame clones, some missing. The data show some 2.3 million clones, 80% to 95% seen once. The sample taken for sequencing was naive CD4+ T cells from PBMCs. These receptors were obtained from a man aged 18 to 29 in good health. Some clones in this sample may be carry-over from other donors' samples. Each CDR3 is given with its conserved first and last residue. The D gene is left open where the match is weak. Some rows mark clone size as missing; the rest say once, few, many or name a class of expanded clone.

TRBV28	TRBJ1-5	NA	NA	TGTGCCAGCAGTTTTACATCTAGCAATCAGCCCCAGCATTTT	CASSFTSSNQPQHF
TRBV29-1	TRBJ2-3	TRBD2	once	TGCAGCGTTGGTTCTAGCGGTCCAGATACGCAGTATTTT	CSVGSSGPDTQYF
TRBV4-2	TRBJ2-7	NA	NA	TGTGCCAGCAGCCAAGGGTGGTATGAGGGGGGAGACCCCTACGAGCAGTACTTC	CASSQGWYEGGDPYEQYF
TRBV15	TRBJ1-1	TRBD1	NA	TGTGCCACCAGCACGGTTCCAGGGGGCGCGAGGACTGAAGCTTTCTTT	CATSTVPGGARTEAFF
TRBV13	TRBJ2-3	TRBD2	NA	TGTGCCAGCAGCGGAGGCGGGGGGCCGACGCAGTATTTT	CASSGGGGPTQYF
TRBV28	TRBJ1-1	NA	NA	TGTGCCAGCAGTTTAGGACAGATGAACACTGAAGCTTTCTTT	CASSLGQMNTEAFF
TRBV2	TRBJ1-5	NA	NA	TGTGCCAGCAGTCAGAGGGGTCAGGGCAATCAGCCCCAGCATTTT	CASSQRGQGNQPQHF
TRBV25-1	TRBJ2-6	NA	NA	TGTGCCAGCAGTGCCACTGAATTTGGGGCCAACGTCCTGACTTTC	CASSATEFGANVLTF
TRBV5-5	TRBJ1-2	NA	once	TGTGCCAGCAGCTTGAGTCCCGGCAACTATGGCTACACCTTC	CASSLSPGNYGYTF
TRBV5-1	TRBJ1-4	NA	NA	TGCGCCAGCAGGGGGACCGGTAATGAAAAACTGTTTTTT	CASRGTGNEKLFF
TRBV9	TRBJ2-1	NA	NA	TGTGCCAGCAGCGTAGCTTCGGGAGCCCCGACTGAGCAGTTCTTC	CASSVASGAPTEQFF
TRBV6-6	TRBJ1-1	TRBD1	NA	TGTGCCAGCAGCCGGACAGGGTCTGAAGCTTTCTTT	CASSRTGSEAFF
TRBV28	TRBJ2-5	TRBD2	NA	TGTGCCAGCAGTGGCCTTAGGGCTTCCCTAGCGGGAGGTAGAGAGACCCAGTACTTC	CASSGLRASLAGGRETQYF
TRBV2	TRBJ2-7	TRBD1	NA	TGTGCCAGCAGTTGGGACAGTGCGGGTGAGCAGTACTTC	CASSWDSAGEQYF
TRBV28	TRBJ1-1	TRBD1	NA	TGTGCCAGCAGTCCAGGGGACAGAGGGGAGACTGAAGCTTTCTTT	CASSPGDRGETEAFF
TRBV5-8	TRBJ1-3	TRBD1	NA	TGTGCCAGCAGCTGGGGGGACAGGGCCGGAAACACCATATATTTT	CASSWGDRAGNTIYF
TRBV7-8	TRBJ1-3	TRBD1	NA	TGTGCCAGCAGCTCTTGGACAGGCTCTGGAAACACCATATATTTT	CASSSWTGSGNTIYF
TRBV2	TRBJ1-4	TRBD1	NA	TGTGCCACCGAAATGGGGACAGGGCTTGGTGTACCTAATGAAAAACTGTTTTTT	CATEMGTGLGVPNEKLFF
TRBV5-1	TRBJ2-5	NA	NA	TGCGCCAGCAGCTTGAGGCCAGTCCAAGAGACCCAGTACTTC	CASSLRPVQETQYF
TRBV7-2	TRBJ2-5	TRBD1	NA	TGTGCCAGCAGCTCGGACAGGGGGGCAGAGACCCAGTACTTC	CASSSDRGAETQYF
TRBV2	TRBJ2-5	NA	NA	TGTGCCAGCAGTGAAGCTCCCCCCCGGGACCTGATCCAAGAGACCCAGTACTTC	CASSEAPPRDLIQETQYF
TRBV4-1	TRBJ1-1	TRBD1	NA	TGCGCCAGCAGCCAACGCGGTAGAGGACAGGAGAACACTGAAGCTTTCTTT	CASSQRGRGQENTEAFF
TRBV9	TRBJ2-2	TRBD2	NA	TGTGCCAGCAGTCTAGCGGGACGAAACACCGGGGAGCTGTTTTTT	CASSLAGRNTGELFF
TRBV5-1	TRBJ2-3	NA	NA	TGCGCCAGCACCGACAGAGAGACTAGCACAGATACGCAGTATTTT	CASTDRETSTDTQYF
TRBV6-6	TRBJ1-1	NA	NA	TGTGCCAGCAGTTACGGTGCTTATTTAAGGGCTGAAGCTTTCTTT	CASSYGAYLRAEAFF
TRBV6-5	TRBJ2-7	NA	NA	TGTGCCAGCACCCGAGGGGCAGCTTCCTACGAGCAGTACTTC	CASTRGAASYEQYF
TRBV7-8	TRBJ1-1	NA	NA	TGTGCCAGCAGCAAGGGGCCGGCGAACACTGAAGCTTTCTTT	CASSKGPANTEAFF
TRBV19	TRBJ1-5	NA	once	TGTGCCAGTAGTTCTCAGGGAGGTGACGGCAATCAGCCCCAGCATTTT	CASSSQGGDGNQPQHF
TRBV20-1	TRBJ2-4	NA	NA	TGCAGTGCTACCCGAGGGATGCAGTACTTC	CSATRGMQYF
TRBV19	TRBJ2-1	TRBD1	NA	TGTGCCAGTAGTATAGGGACAGGGTTACGCCAGACCAATGAGCAGTTCTTC	CASSIGTGLRQTNEQFF
TRBV15	TRBJ2-5	NA	NA	TGTGCCACCAGCAGAGATGATAGGGACCAAGAGACCCAGTACTTC	CATSRDDRDQETQYF
TRBV7-8	TRBJ1-3	NA	NA	TGTGCCAGCAGCTTAGCGGGGGGTTTCGGAAACACCATATATTTT	CASSLAGGFGNTIYF
TRBV15	TRBJ2-7	NA	NA	TGTGCCACCAGCACCGGGATCGAGTCCTACGAGCAGTACTTC	CATSTGIESYEQYF
TRBV29-1	TRBJ2-7	NA	NA	TGCAGCGTTGCCGTGACAGCTCCCTACGAGCAGTACTTC	CSVAVTAPYEQYF
TRBV6-1	TRBJ2-2	NA	NA	TGTGCCAGCAGTGTGGGGTACACCGGGGAGCTGTTTTTT	CASSVGYTGELFF
TRBV7-3	TRBJ2-7	NA	NA	TGTGCCAGCAGCTTAGGGGTAGCGCCCTCCTACGAGCAGTACTTC	CASSLGVAPSYEQYF
TRBV5-4	TRBJ2-2	TRBD2	NA	TGTGCCAGCAGCTCACAGACTAGCGGGAACACCGGGGAGCTGTTTTTT	CASSSQTSGNTGELFF
TRBV21-1	TRBJ2-7	NA	NA	TGTGCCAGCAGGAAAAAGGGCCCCCGGGACAGAGTCTACGAGCAGTACTTC	CASRKKGPRDRVYEQYF
TRBV19	TRBJ2-5	NA	NA	TGTGCCAGTGGGATACCAGGGCTAGGAGAGACCCAGTACTTC	CASGIPGLGETQYF
TRBV6-5	TRBJ1-5	TRBD1	NA	TGTGCCAGCAGGGCCACAGGGGGCAATCAGCCCCAGCATTTT	CASRATGGNQPQHF
TRBV7-3	TRBJ1-1	TRBD1	NA	TGTGCCAGCAGCTCGGGACAGCCGGGGAACACTGAAGCTTTCTTT	CASSSGQPGNTEAFF